The 7 T cell receptor beta chains listed next were all sequenced from one sample in a study of blood T cells in healthy people across ages. Combining a sample-barcoded 5' primer with a J-beta primer mix, a second PCR ran for about 7 to 11 cycles. TCRdb analysed the 5' RACE reads with MiXCR anew, one entry per CDR3 protein. The sample consists of 600,000 to 850,000 distinct CDR3 sequences, around 25% of them appearing once. Separately, the same data were catalogued under a study of T cells of mothers and their children.

Sequencing was performed on blood. These receptors all stem from a boy under 18 in good health.

The J gene is TRBJ1-6, the V gene TRBV6-5, with D perhaps matching TRBD1 (5 bases). CDR1 is MNHEY and CDR2 is SVGAGI in the germline V gene. The CDR3 sequence is 15 residues long. Trimming cost V 2 bases and J 6 bases, with 11 bases left between them. In DNA form, the CDR3 reads TGTGCCAGCAGTTACCAGGGATTTGGTAATTCACCCCTCCACTTT. Residues: CASSYQGFGNSPLHF.

This clonotype was counted ten times or more. The chain links TRBV4-1 to TRBJ2-5, with 9 bases identical to TRBD2. This CDR3 comprises 14 residues. The V segment lost 6 bases and the J segment 1 base; nucleotides outside the gene matches: 3. Germline loops: CDR1 MGHRA, CDR2 YSYEKL. The CDR3 DNA reads TGCGCCAGCAGGGATAGCGGGGGCCAAGAGACCCAGTACTTC. Its protein is CASRDSGGQETQYF.

This chain uses TRBV20-1 with TRBJ1-3; 7 bases align to TRBD1. This CDR3 has 16 residues. CDR1 is DFQATT, CDR2 SNEGSKA, per germline (reference sequence). V trimming: 3 bases; J trimming: 2 bases; junction bases outside the gene matches: 10. This CDR3 is CSASGGQYRTGNTIYF. The CDR3 DNA sequence: TGCAGTGCTAGCGGGGGACAGTACAGGACTGGAAACACCATATATTTT.

The chain recombines TRBV3-1 with TRBJ2-1; 8 bases map to TRBD2. The CDR3 runs 16 residues. With 0 bases clipped from V and 9 bases from J, the junction kept 10 bases outside the gene matches. Germline CDR1 and CDR2: LGHDT and YNNKEL (reference sequence). CDR3: CASSQELGTRLGEQFF. The CDR3 DNA follows: TGTGCCAGCAGCCAAGAACTAGGGACTAGGCTGGGTGAGCAGTTCTTC.

The V and J genes are TRBV29-1 and TRBJ2-5, with 8 bases that match TRBD1. The CDR3 loop spans 13 amino acids. The germline V gene encodes CDR1 SQVTM and CDR2 ANQGSEA. V trimming: 7 bases; J trimming: 5 bases; junction bases outside the gene matches: 9. The CDR3 sequence is CSAWGQEGETQYF. The CDR3 nucleotides are TGCAGCGCGTGGGGACAGGAAGGGGAGACCCAGTACTTC.

This clonotype was seen only a few times. The CDR3 DNA sequence: TGTGCCAGCAGTTACCCGGGACAGGGAAGGGTTGGAGATACGCAGTATTTT. As protein: CASSYPGQGRVGDTQYF. V is TRBV6-5 and J is TRBJ2-3; 9 bases fit TRBD1. Germline CDR1 reads MNHEY; CDR2 reads SVGAGI. Unmatched junction bases numbered 11, after V lost 2 bases and J lost 5 bases. This CDR3 is 17 amino acids long.

A single count supports this clonotype. The V and J genes are TRBV2 and TRBJ2-7, with D maybe TRBD1 (6 bases). CDR1 and CDR2 from the germline V gene are SNHLY and FYNNEI. This CDR3 spans 14 amino acids. The V end lost 6 bases, the J end lost 5 bases, and 17 bases lay between the germline ends. CDR3 bases: TGTGCCAGCAGGAGACTCAGGGGAAGGAACGAGCAGTACTTC. It is translated as CASRRLRGRNEQYF.